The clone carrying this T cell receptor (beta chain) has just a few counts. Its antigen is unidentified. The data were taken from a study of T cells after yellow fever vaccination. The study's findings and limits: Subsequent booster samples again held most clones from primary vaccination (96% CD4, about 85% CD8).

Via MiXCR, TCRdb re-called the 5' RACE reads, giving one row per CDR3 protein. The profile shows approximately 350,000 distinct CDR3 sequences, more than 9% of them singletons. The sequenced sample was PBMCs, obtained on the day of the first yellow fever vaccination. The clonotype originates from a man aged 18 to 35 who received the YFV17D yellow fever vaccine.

In DNA form, the CDR3 reads TGTGCCAGCATGCGGGGGACGAACACCGGGGAGCTGTTTTTT. It specifies CASMRGTNTGELFF. This chain uses TRBV12-3 or TRBV12-4 with TRBJ2-2; 7 bases align to TRBD2. The CDR3 is 14 amino acids. V shed 7 bases and J 0 bases; nucleotides not matched to a gene: 2.